The 16 T cell receptor beta chains below were found in one sample sequenced in a study of cytomegalovirus exposure and HLA in healthy donors (dated 2017 in TCRdb). Libraries were constructed by the immunoSEQ multiplex PCR assay. The multiplex PCR relied on a mix of 60 forward primers for TCR Vbeta segments and 13 reverse primers for TCR Jbeta segments. TCRdb limited this immuneACCESS table to in-frame rearrangements with V and J called. A share of clones is missing; checked studies link under half to unresolved V genes, and the rest is unexplained. This sample comprises 160,000 or so clones, around 82% of them detected only once. Under 8% of the sample is in the top ten clones. Sequencing input: PBMCs. The receptors stem from a woman between 45 and 65 years old in good health and CMV-seropositive.

V gene TRBV6-5 combines with J gene TRBJ1-1, with D tentatively TRBD1 (6 bases). The CDR3 has 13 residues. The germline V gene encodes CDR1 MNHEY and CDR2 SVGAGI. Trimming took 0 bases from V and 6 from J, leaving 8 bases between them. The CDR3 coding sequence is TGTGCCAGCAGTTACTCGCAGGGGTCTGAAGCTTTCTTT. Its protein is CASSYSQGSEAFF.

As concerns this clone: In the same sample, other DNA sequences code for this CDR3. The gene calls are TRBV29-1 and TRBJ1-2; a possible D gene is TRBD1 (5 bases). The CDR3 spans 13 residues. V lost 1 base, J lost 2 bases, and 8 bases lay in between. From germline, CDR1 is SQVTM and CDR2 ANQGSEA. DNA for the CDR3: TGCAGCGTTGAAGCCGCAGGGAACTATGGCTACACCTTC. Its protein product is CSVEAAGNYGYTF. Combining the CDR3 with reference TRBV29-1 and TRBJ1-2 gives the whole variable domain SAVISQKPSRDICQRGTSLTIQCQVDSQVTMMFWYRQQPGQSLTLIATANQGSEATYESGFVIDKFPISRPNLTFSTLTVSNMSPEDSSIYLCSVEAAGNYGYTFGSGTRLTVV.

The V call is TRBV5-6, the J call TRBJ2-3; the match to TRBD2 covers 8 bases. The CDR3 loop spans 15 amino acids. V lost 3 bases to trimming and J lost 6 bases; unmatched junction nucleotides: 9. CDR1 SGHDT and CDR2 YYEEEE come from the germline V gene. CDR3 bases: TGTGCCAGCAGCTCCGGGGGGGAATTATCGGATACGCAGTATTTT. Translated: CASSSGGELSDTQYF.

The V and J genes are TRBV7-9 and TRBJ2-7, with TRBD2 as a possible D gene (6 bases). The germline CDR1 and CDR2 sequences are SEHNR and FQNEAQ (reference sequence). V was cut by 0 bases and J by 2 bases, with 11 bases left in between. The CDR3 spans 15 residues. This CDR3 reads CASSLARRGPYEQYF. DNA of the CDR3: TGTGCCAGCAGCTTAGCACGGCGGGGTCCCTACGAGCAGTACTTC.

V and J are TRBV15 and TRBJ1-5; D is uncertain. The CDR3 contains 16 residues. CDR1 and CDR2 from the germline V gene are LNHNV and YYDKDF (reference sequence). Trimming removed 0 bases at V and 6 bases at J, with 15 bases between. The CDR3: CATSRDPEVRGQPQHF. The CDR3 DNA follows: TGTGCCACCAGCAGAGACCCCGAAGTTAGAGGTCAGCCCCAGCATTTT. The complete variable domain, with remaining parts taken from reference TRBV15 and TRBJ1-5, reads DAMVIQNPRYQVTQFGKPVTLSCSQTLNHNVMYWYQQKSSQAPKLLFHYYDKDFNNEADTPDNFQSRRPNTSFCFLDIRSPGLGDTAMYLCATSRDPEVRGQPQHFGDGTRLSIL.

V usage is TRBV28 and J usage is TRBJ2-7, with TRBD2 matching over 8 bases. Trimming removed 10 bases from V and 4 bases from J; junction bases left unmatched: 6. Germline V gene data show CDR1 as MDHEN and CDR2 as SYDVKM. The CDR3 extends over 12 amino acids. The CDR3 region has the DNA TGTGCCACCCGGGAGGGGAGATACGAGCAGTACTTC. This sequence encodes CATREGRYEQYF.

V usage is TRBV5-1 and J usage is TRBJ2-3; 8 bases fit TRBD2. Losses at the gene ends were 5 bases for V and 2 bases for J; bases not matched to a gene: 7. The CDR3 totals 15 residues. The germline V gene has CDR1 SGHRS and CDR2 YFSETQ. The CDR3 spells CASRDTSGYTDTQYF. In DNA form, the CDR3 reads TGCGCCAGCAGGGACACTAGCGGTTACACAGATACGCAGTATTTT.

The V and J genes are TRBV13 and TRBJ2-3; TRBD2 matches at 12 bases. J was trimmed by 2 bases and V by 5 bases; bases with no gene match: 2. This CDR3 contains 15 residues. In germline, CDR1 is PRHDT, CDR2 FYEKMQ (reference sequence). This CDR3 reads CASSGLAGNTDTQYF. The CDR3 DNA sequence: TGTGCCAGCAGCGGACTAGCGGGGAACACAGATACGCAGTATTTT.

The J gene is TRBJ1-2, the V gene TRBV4-3, with 7 nucleotides matching TRBD1. J lost 3 bases, V lost 0 bases, and 4 bases had no gene match. Germline CDR1 reads LGHNA; CDR2 reads YSLEER. The CDR3 contains 15 residues. The CDR3, as DNA: TGCGCCAGCAGCCAAGATATCGGACAGGACTATGGCTACACCTTC. Protein product: CASSQDIGQDYGYTF.

This clone was seen once. The chain is built from TRBV2 and TRBJ2-2, with 12 bases aligning to TRBD2. The junction had 6 bases not matched to a gene; V was cut back by 3 bases and J by 4 bases. The CDR3 extends over 17 amino acids. The V gene's germline CDR1 is SNHLY and CDR2 FYNNEI. The chain's CDR3 is CASSDLAGGLFTGELFF. The CDR3 nucleotides are TGTGCCAGCAGTGATCTAGCGGGGGGGCTTTTCACCGGGGAGCTGTTTTTT.

The chain couples TRBV30 to TRBJ1-4; 9 bases map to TRBD1. CDR3 length equals 15 residues. Germline CDR1 and CDR2: GTSNPN and SVGIG (reference sequence). The junction had 6 bases not matched to a gene; V was cut back by 0 bases and J by 7 bases. The CDR3 loop reads CAWSVNRGRSEKLFF. In nucleotides, the CDR3 is TGTGCCTGGAGTGTGAACAGGGGGCGATCTGAAAAACTGTTTTTT.

This clone was detected a few times. The chain carries TRBV6-5 and TRBJ1-2; TRBD1 aligns across 11 bases. V was pared by 5 bases and J by 9 bases, with 8 bases of the junction left unmatched. CDR1 is MNHEY, CDR2 SVGAGI, per germline. The CDR3 is 14 residues long. The CDR3 DNA reads TGTGCCAGCAGTCTGGGACAGGGGGAATTTAGCTACACCTTC. It yields the protein CASSLGQGEFSYTF.

This rearrangement joins TRBV12-5 to TRBJ1-1, with D tentatively TRBD1 (5 bases). V was shortened by 2 bases and J by 1 base, with 11 bases between the two germline ends. Germline assignment: CDR1 LGHNT and CDR2 FRNRAP. The CDR3 covers 15 residues. The CDR3 DNA is TGTGCTAGTGGTTTGTTGGACACCACGAACACTGAAGCTTTCTTT. It yields the protein CASGLLDTTNTEAFF.

The genes are TRBV7-2 and TRBJ2-3; 11 positions match TRBD1. Germline CDR1 reads SGHTA; CDR2 reads FQGNSA. V was clipped by 5 bases and J by 8 bases; unmatched bases: 6. There are 14 residues in the CDR3. CDR3 nucleotides: TGTGCCAGCAGCCCGGACAGGGGGCAGCTTACGCAGTATTTT. Translation gives CASSPDRGQLTQYF. Based on the CDR3 plus reference TRBV7-2 and TRBJ2-3, the full variable domain is GAGVSQSPSNKVTEKGKDVELRCDPISGHTALYWYRQSLGQGLEFLIYFQGNSAPDKSGLPSDRFSAERTGGSVSTLTIQRTQQEDSAVYLCASSPDRGQLTQYFGPGTRLTVL.

The chain recombines TRBV4-3 with TRBJ2-3; 7 bases map to TRBD1. The CDR3 is 15 amino acids. V lost 3 bases and J lost 4; bases outside the gene matches: 7. Germline V gene data show CDR1 as LGHNA and CDR2 as YSLEER. CDR3 nucleotides: TGCGCCAGCAGCCAGGACACCGGGACAGCAGATACGCAGTATTTT. As protein: CASSQDTGTADTQYF.

The rearrangement uses TRBV7-9 and TRBJ2-5; D remains unclear. The end of the DNA fits TRBJ2-7 better, so the J call may be wrong. Germline V CDR1 and CDR2: SEHNR, FQNEAQ (reference sequence). The CDR3 covers 13 residues. CDR3 protein: CASSLASVYEQYF. The CDR3 region has the DNA TGTGCCAGCAGCTTAGCAAGCGTTTACGAGCAGTACTTC.